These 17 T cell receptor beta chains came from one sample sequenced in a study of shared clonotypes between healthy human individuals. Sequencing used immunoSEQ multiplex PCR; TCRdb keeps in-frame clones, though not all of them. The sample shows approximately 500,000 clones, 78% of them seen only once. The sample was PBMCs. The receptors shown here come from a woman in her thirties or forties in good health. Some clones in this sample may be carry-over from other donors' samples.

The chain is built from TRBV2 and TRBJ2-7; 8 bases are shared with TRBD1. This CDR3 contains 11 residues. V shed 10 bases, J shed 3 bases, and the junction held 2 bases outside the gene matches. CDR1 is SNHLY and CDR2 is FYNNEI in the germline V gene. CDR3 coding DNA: TGTGCCACAGGACAGGGCTACGAGCAGTACTTC. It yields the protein CATGQGYEQYF.

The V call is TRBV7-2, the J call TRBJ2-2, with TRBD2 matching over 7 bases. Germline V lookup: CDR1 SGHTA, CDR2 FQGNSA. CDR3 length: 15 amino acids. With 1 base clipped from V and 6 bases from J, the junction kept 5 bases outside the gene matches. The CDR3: CASSLVAGVSGELFF. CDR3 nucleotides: TGTGCCAGCAGCTTAGTGGCGGGAGTATCCGGGGAGCTGTTTTTT.

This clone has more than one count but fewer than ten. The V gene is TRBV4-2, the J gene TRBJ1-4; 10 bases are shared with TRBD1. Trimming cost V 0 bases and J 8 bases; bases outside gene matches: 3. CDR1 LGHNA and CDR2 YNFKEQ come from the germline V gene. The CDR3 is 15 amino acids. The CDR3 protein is CASSQDGTGDEKLFF. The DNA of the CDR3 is TGTGCCAGCAGCCAAGATGGGACAGGGGACGAAAAACTGTTTTTT.

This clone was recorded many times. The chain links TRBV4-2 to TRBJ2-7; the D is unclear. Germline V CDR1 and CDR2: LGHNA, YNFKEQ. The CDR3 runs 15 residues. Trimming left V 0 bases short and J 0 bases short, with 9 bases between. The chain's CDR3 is CASSQDEGGSYEQYF. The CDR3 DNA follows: TGTGCCAGCAGCCAAGATGAAGGCGGCTCCTACGAGCAGTACTTC.

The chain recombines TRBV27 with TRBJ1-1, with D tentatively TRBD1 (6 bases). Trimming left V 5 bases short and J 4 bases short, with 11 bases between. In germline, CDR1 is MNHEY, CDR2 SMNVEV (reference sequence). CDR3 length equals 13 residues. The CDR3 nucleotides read TGTGCCAGCAGTCACAGGGACCGCACTGAAGCTTTCTTT. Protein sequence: CASSHRDRTEAFF.

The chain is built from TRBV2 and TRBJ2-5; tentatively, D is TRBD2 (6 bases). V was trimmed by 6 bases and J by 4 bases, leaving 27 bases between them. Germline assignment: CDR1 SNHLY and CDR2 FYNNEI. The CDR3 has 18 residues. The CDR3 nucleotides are TGTGCCAGCAGATCTCCTGTTGGGGTGGGAGGCCCCAGAGAGACCCAGTACTTC. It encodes CASRSPVGVGGPRETQYF.

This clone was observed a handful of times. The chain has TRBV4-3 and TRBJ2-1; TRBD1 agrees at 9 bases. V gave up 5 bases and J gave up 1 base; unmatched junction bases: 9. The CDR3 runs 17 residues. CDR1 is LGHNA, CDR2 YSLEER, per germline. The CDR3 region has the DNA TGCGCCAGCAGCGGACAGGGGTCGTTGTCATCCTACAATGAGCAGTTCTTC. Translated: CASSGQGSLSSYNEQFF.

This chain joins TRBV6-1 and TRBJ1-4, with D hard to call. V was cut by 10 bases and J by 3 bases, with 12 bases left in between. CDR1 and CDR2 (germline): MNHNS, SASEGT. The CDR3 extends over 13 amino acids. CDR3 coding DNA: TGTGCCATCTCGAAGGGTGCTAATGAAAAACTGTTTTTT. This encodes CAISKGANEKLFF.

This CDR3 is CAWSPGQGSSYEQYF. In nucleotides, the CDR3 is TGTGCCTGGAGTCCGGGACAGGGCTCCTCCTACGAGCAGTACTTC. J is TRBJ2-7 and V is TRBV30; the match to TRBD1 covers 9 bases. J lost 0 bases, V lost 2 bases, and 5 bases had no gene match. Germline V gene sequence: CDR1 GTSNPN, CDR2 SVGIG (reference sequence). CDR3 length: 15 amino acids.

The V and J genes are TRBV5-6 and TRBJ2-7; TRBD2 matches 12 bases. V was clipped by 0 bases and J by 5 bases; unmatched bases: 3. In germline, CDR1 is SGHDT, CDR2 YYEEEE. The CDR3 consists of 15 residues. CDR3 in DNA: TGTGCCAGCAGCTTGGGGACTAGCGGGATCCACGAGCAGTACTTC. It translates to CASSLGTSGIHEQYF.

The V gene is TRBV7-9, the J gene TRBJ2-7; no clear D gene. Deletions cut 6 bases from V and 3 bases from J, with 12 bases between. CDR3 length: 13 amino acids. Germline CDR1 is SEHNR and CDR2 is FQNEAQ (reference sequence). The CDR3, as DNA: TGTGCCAGCAGTTTACCCGACATCTACGAGCAGTACTTC. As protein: CASSLPDIYEQYF.

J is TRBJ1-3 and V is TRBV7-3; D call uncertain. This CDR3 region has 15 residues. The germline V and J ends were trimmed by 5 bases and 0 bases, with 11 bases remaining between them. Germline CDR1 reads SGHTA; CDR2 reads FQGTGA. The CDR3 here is CASSKDGYSGNTIYF. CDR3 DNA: TGTGCCAGCAGCAAGGACGGATACTCTGGAAACACCATATATTTT. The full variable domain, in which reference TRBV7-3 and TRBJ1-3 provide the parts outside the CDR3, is GAGVSQTPSNKVTEKGKYVELRCDPISGHTALYWYRQSLGQGPEFLIYFQGTGAADDSGLPNDRFFAVRPEGSVSTLKIQRTERGDSAVYLCASSKDGYSGNTIYFGEGSWLTVV.

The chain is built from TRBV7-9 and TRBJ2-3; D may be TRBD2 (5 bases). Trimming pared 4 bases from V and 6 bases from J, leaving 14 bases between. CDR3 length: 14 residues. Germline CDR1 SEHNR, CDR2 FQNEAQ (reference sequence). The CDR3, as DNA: TGTGCCAGCAGCTACCGGGAAATGAGGGATACGCAGTATTTT. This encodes CASSYREMRDTQYF.

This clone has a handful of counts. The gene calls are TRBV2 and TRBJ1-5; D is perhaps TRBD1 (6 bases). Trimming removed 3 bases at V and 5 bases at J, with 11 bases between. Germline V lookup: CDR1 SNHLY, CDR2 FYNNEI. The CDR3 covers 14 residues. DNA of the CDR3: TGTGCCAGCAGTGATCTGGGGGGCTATCAGCCCCAGCATTTT. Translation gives CASSDLGGYQPQHF.

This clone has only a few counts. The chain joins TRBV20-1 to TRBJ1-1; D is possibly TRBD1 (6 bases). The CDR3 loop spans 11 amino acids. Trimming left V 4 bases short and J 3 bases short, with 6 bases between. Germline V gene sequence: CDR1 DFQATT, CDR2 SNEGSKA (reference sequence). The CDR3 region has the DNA TGCAGTGCTAAGGGGGACACTGAAGCTTTCTTT. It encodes CSAKGDTEAFF.

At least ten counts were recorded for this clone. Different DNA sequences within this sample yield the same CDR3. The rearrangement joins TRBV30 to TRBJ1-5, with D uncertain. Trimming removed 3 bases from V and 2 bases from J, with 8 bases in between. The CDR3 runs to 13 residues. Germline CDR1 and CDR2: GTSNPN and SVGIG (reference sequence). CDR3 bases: TGTGCCTGGAGCAACGGGGGCAATCAGCCCCAGCATTTT. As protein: CAWSNGGNQPQHF.

The CDR3 DNA reads TGTGCCAGCAGCCCCTCGTCGGGCACCGGGGAGCTGTTTTTT. Protein product: CASSPSSGTGELFF. This chain uses TRBV5-8 with TRBJ2-2; D ambiguous. V lost 4 bases, J lost 4 bases, and 11 bases lay in between. The CDR3 extends over 14 amino acids. Germline V gives CDR1 SGHTS, CDR2 YDEGEE.